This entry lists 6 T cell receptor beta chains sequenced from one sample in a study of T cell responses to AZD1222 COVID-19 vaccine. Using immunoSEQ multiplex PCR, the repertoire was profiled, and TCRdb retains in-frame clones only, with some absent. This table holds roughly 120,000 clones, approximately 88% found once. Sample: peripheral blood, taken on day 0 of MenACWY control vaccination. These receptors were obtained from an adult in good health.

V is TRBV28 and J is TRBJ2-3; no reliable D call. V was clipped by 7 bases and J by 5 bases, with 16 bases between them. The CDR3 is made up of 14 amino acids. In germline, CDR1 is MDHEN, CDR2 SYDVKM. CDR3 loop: CASKGTYLGDTQYF. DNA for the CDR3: TGTGCCAGCAAGGGCACCTACTTAGGAGATACGCAGTATTTT. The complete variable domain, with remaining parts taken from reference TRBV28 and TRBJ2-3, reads DVKVTQSSRYLVKRTGEKVFLECVQDMDHENMFWYRQDPGLGLRLIYFSYDVKMKEKGDIPEGYSVSREKKERFSLILESASTNQTSMYLCASKGTYLGDTQYFGPGTRLTVL.

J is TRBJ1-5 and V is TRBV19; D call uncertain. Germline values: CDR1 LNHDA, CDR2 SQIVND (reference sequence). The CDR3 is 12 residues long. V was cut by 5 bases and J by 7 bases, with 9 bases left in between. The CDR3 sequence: CASSGLSQPQHF. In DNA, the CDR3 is TGTGCCAGTAGTGGTCTTAGCCAGCCCCAGCATTTT.

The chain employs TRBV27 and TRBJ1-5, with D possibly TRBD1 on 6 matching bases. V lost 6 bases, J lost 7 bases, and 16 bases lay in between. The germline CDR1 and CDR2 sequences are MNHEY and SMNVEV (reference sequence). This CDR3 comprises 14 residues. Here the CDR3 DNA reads TGTGCCAGCAGCCATTCGGGACACCTGCAGCCCCAGCATTTT. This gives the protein CASSHSGHLQPQHF.

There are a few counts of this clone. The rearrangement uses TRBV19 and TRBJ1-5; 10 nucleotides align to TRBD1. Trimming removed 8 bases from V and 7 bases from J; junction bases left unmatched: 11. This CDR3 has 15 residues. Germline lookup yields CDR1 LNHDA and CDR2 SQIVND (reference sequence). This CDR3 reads CASRGDRGLVQPQHF. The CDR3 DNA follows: TGTGCCAGTCGTGGGGACAGGGGCTTGGTCCAGCCCCAGCATTTT.

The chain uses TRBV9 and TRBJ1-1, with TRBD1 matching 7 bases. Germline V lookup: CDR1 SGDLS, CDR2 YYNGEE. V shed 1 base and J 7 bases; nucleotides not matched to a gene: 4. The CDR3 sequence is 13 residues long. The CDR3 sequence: CASSVQGENEAFF. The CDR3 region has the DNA TGTGCCAGCAGCGTACAGGGGGAGAATGAAGCTTTCTTT.

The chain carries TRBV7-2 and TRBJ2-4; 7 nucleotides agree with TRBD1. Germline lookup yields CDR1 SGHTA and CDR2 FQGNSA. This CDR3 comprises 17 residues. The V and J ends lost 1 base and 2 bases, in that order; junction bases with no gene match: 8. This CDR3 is CASSLVPVGQTKNIQYF. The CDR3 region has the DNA TGTGCCAGCAGCTTAGTTCCCGTGGGACAGACCAAAAACATTCAGTACTTC. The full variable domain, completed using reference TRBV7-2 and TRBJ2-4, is GAGVSQSPSNKVTEKGKDVELRCDPISGHTALYWYRQSLGQGLEFLIYFQGNSAPDKSGLPSDRFSAERTGGSVSTLTIQRTQQEDSAVYLCASSLVPVGQTKNIQYFGAGTRLSVL.